Sequencing of this TCR beta chain was carried out in a study of T cell changes during pregnancy in multiple sclerosis. This clone came up a few times. The CDR3 totals 13 residues. Germline-derived CDR1 and CDR2 are SGDLS and YYNGEE. V lost 3 bases and J 3 bases, leaving 9 bases between the germline ends. Method: immunoSEQ multiplex PCR; TCRdb's copy keeps in-frame clones and lacks some. In the table there are about 58,000 clones, approximately 93% of which are singletons. This receptor was obtained from a female donor with multiple sclerosis, enrolled in a pregnancy study. The sequencing here drew on CD8+ T cells from peripheral blood mononuclear cells, taken in the second trimester of pregnancy. The rearrangement joins TRBV9 to TRBJ1-1; maybe TRBD1 (5 bases). As DNA, the CDR3 is TGTGCCAGCAGCGGAATAGGGGACACTGAAGCTTTCTTT. Translating it yields CASSGIGDTEAFF.